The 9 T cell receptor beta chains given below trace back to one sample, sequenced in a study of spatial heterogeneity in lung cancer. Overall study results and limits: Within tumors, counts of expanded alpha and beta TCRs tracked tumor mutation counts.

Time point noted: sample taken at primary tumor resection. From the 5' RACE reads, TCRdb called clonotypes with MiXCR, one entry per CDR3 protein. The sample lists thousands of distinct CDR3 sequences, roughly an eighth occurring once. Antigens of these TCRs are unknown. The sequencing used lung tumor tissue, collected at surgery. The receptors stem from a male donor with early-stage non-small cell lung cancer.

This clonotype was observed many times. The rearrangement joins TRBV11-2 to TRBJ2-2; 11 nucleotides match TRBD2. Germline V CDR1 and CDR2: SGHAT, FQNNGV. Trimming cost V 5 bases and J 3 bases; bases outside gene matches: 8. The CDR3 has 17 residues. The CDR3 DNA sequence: TGTGCCAGCAGCCAGGGACTAGCGGAACGCTACACCGGGGAGCTGTTTTTT. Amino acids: CASSQGLAERYTGELFF.

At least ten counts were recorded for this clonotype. In DNA form, the CDR3 reads TGTGCCAGCAGCTTAGGCCAGGGACATGCCTACAATGAGCAGTTCTTC. Amino acid sequence: CASSLGQGHAYNEQFF. The chain links TRBV11-3 to TRBJ2-1; a possible D gene is TRBD1 (6 bases). Germline V gives CDR1 SGHNT, CDR2 YENEEA. CDR3 length equals 16 residues. V was pared by 1 base and J by 2 bases, with 12 bases between.

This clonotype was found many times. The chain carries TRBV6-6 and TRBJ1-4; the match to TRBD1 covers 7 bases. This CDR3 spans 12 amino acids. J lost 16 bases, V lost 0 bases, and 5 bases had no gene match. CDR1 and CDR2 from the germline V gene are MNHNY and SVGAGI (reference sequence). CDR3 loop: CASSYSGTDPFF. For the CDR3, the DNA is TGTGCCAGCAGTTACTCAGGGACAGATCCGTTTTTT.

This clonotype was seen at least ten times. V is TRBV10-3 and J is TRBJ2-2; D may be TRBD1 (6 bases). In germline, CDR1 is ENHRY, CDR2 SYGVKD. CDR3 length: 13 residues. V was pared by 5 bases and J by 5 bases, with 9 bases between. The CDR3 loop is CAISTTGTGELFF. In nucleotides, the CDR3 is TGTGCCATCAGTACCACAGGGACCGGGGAGCTGTTTTTT.

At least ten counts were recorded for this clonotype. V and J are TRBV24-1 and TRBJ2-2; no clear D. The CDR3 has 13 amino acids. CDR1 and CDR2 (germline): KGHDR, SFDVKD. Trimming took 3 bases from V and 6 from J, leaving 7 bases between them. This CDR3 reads CATSDGRAGELFF. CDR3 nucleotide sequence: TGTGCCACCAGTGATGGTAGGGCCGGGGAGCTGTTTTTT.

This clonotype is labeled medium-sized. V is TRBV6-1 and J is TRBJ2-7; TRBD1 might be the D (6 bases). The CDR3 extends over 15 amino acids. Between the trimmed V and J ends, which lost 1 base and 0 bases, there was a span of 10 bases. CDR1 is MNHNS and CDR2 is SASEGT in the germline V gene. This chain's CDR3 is CASSEGQVLSYEQYF. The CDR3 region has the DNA TGTGCCAGCAGTGAAGGACAGGTCCTCTCCTACGAGCAGTACTTC.

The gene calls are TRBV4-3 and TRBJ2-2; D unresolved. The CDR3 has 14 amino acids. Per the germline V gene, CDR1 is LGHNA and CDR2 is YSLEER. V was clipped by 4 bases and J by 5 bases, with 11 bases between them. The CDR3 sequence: CASSRELGTGELFF. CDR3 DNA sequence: TGCGCCAGCAGCCGAGAACTCGGGACCGGGGAGCTGTTTTTT.

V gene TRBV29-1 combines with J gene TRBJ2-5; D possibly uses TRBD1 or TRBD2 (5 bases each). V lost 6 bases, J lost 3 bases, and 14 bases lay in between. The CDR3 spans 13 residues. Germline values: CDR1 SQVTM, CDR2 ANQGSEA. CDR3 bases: TGCAGCGTGAGGTCTGGGGGTAAAGAGACCCAGTACTTC. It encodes CSVRSGGKETQYF.

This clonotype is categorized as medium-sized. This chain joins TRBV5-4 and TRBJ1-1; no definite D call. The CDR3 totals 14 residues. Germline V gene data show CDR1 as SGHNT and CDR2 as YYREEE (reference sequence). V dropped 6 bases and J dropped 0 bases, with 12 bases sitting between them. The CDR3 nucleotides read TGTGCCAGCACCTACCGACCTTTGAACACTGAAGCTTTCTTT. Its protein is CASTYRPLNTEAFF.